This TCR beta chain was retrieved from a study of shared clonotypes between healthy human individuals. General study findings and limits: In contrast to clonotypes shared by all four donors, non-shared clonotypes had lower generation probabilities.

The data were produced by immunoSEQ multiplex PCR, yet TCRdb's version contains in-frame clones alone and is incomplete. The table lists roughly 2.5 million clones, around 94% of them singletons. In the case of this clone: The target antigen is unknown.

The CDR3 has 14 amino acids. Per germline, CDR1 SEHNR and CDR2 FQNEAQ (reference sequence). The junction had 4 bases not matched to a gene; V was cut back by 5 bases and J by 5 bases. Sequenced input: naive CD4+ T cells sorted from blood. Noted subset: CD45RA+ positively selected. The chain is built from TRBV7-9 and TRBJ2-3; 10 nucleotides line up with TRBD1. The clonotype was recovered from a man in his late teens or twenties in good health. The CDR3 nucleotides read TGTGCCAGCAGCGTGACAGGGGGCATAGATACGCAGTATTTT. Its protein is CASSVTGGIDTQYF.